This T cell receptor (beta chain) was sequenced for a study of blood T cells in healthy people across ages. Study conclusions and caveats: A roughly linear age-dependent decrease characterized TCR beta diversity per million T cells. Donor CMV status, an unknown factor, possibly confounded changes in expanded clonotypes.

In germline, CDR1 is MNHEY, CDR2 SMNVEV (reference sequence). CDR3 length equals 15 residues. V was clipped by 3 bases and J by 4 bases, with 14 bases between them. The study recruited healthy Caucasian donors from Russia who were aged about 6 to 100. Combining a sample-barcoded 5' primer with a J-beta primer mix, a second PCR ran for 7 to 11 cycles. One entry per CDR3 protein, called by TCRdb with MiXCR from the 5' RACE reads. The sample contains 650,000 to 1,000,000 distinct CDR3 sequences, around 50% of which appear only once. This clonotype was counted a few times. Its target is not known. This clonotype was obtained from a man older than 75 in good health. The rearrangement links TRBV27 to TRBJ2-3; possibly TRBD1 for D (5 bases). The sample taken for sequencing was blood. CDR3 nucleotides: TGTGCCAGCAGTTTCTCCATGTTAGGGGCAGATACGCAGTATTTT. This gives the protein CASSFSMLGADTQYF.